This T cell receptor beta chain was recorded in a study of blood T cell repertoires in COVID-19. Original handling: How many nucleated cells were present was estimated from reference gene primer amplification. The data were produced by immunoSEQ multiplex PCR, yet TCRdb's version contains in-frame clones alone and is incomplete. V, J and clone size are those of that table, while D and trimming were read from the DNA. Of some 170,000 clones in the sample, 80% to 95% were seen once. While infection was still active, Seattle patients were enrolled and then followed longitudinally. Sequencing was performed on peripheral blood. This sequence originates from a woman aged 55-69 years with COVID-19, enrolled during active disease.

CDR3 bases: TGCGCCAGCAGCCAGCAGGGGGTCGGTGAGCAGTTCTTC. Translating gives CASSQQGVGEQFF. The V gene is TRBV4-1, the J gene TRBJ2-1; 7 bases match TRBD1. V lost 3 bases, J lost 9 bases, and 5 bases stayed unmatched. Germline CDR1 is MGHRA and CDR2 is YSYEKL. CDR3 length: 13 amino acids.